This TCR beta chain came from a study of control samples from healthy donors and cancer patients. The CDR3 is made up of 13 amino acids. Germline loops: CDR1 SQVTM, CDR2 ANQGSEA. The ends were cut back, 6 bases at V and 4 bases at J, with 15 bases in the middle. The data were produced by immunoSEQ multiplex PCR, yet TCRdb's version contains in-frame clones alone and is incomplete. The sample totals about 190,000 clones; its top ten clones hold less than 2.5%. This sequence was found in a woman in her 30s in good health. This sequence joins TRBV29-1 and TRBJ1-2, with D perhaps matching TRBD1 (5 bases). The sample was blood. CDR3 amino acids: CSVPRDGAYGYTF. The CDR3 nucleotides are TGCAGCGTCCCCCGGGACGGCGCCTATGGCTACACCTTC.